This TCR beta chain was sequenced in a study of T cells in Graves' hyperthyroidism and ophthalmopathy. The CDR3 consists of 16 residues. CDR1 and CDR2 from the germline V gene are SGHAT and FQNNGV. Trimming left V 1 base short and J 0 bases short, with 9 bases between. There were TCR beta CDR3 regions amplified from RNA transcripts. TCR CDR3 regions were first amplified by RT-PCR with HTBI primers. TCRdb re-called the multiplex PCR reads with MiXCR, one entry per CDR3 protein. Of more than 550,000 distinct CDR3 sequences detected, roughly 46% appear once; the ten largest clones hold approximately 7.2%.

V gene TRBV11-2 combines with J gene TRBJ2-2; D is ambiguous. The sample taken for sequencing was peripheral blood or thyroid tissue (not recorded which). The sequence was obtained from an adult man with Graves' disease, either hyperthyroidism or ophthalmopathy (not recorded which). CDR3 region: CASSLGANSNTGELFF. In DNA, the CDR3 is TGTGCCAGCAGCTTAGGGGCCAACTCGAACACCGGGGAGCTGTTTTTT.